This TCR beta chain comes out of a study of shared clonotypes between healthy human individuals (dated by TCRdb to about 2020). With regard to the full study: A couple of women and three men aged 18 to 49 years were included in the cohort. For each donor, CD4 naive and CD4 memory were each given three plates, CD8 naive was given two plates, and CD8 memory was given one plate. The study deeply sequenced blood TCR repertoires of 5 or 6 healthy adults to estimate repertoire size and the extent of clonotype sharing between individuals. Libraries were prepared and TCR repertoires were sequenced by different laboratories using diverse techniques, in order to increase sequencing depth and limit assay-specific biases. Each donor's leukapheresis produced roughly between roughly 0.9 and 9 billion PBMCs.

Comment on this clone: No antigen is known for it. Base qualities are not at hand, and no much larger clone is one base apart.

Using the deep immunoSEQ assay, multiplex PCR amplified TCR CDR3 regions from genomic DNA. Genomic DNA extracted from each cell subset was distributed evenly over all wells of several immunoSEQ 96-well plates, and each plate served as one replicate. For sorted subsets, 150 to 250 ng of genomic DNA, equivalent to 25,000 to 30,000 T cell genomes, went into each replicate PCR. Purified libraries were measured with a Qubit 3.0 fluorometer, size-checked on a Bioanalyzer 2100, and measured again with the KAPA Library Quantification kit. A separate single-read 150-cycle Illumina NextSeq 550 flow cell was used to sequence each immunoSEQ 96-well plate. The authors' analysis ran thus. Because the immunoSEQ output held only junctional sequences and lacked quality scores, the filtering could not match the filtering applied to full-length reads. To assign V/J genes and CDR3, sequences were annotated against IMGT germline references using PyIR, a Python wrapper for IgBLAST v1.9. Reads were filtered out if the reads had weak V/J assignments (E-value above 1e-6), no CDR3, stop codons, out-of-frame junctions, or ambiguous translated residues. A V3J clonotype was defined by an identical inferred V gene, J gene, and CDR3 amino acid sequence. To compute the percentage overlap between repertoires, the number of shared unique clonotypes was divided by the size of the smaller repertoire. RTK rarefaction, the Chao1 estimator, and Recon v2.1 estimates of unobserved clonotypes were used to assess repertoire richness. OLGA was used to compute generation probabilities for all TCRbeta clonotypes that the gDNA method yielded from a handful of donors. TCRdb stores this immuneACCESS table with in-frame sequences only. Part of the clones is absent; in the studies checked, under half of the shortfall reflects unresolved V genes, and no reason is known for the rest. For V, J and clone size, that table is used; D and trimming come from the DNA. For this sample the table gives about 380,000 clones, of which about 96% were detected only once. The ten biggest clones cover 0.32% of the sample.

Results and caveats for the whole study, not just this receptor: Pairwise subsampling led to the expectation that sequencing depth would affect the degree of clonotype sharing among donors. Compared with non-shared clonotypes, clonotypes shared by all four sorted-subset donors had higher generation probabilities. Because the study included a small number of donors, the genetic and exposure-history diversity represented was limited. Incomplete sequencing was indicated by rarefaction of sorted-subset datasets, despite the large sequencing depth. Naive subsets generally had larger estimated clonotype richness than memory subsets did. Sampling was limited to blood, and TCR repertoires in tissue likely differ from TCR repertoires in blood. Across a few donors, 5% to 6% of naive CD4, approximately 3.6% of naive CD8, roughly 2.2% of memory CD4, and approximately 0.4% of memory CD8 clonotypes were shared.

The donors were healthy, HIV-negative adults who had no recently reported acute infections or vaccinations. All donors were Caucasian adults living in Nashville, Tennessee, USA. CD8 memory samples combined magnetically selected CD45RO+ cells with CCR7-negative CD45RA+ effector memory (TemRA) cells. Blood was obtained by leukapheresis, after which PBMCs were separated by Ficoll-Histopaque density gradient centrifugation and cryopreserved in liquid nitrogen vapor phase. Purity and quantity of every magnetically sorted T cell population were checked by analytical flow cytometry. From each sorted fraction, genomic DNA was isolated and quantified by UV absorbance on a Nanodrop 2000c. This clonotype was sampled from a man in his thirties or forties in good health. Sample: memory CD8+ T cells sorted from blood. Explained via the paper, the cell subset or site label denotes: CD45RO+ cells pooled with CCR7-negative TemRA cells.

The DNA sequence is given as TGCGCCAGCTCGGCGGGAGGCCTCCGATACGAGCAGTACTTC. Its translation is CASSAGGLRYEQYF. The chain is made from TRBV5-1 and TRBJ2-7; 8 nucleotides in the junction match TRBD2. V lost 7 bases and J lost 4 bases, and the count of bases not matched to a germline gene is 10. CDR1 is given as SGHRS and CDR2 as YFSETQ, both from the germline V gene. Including the terminal cysteine and phenylalanine, the CDR3 comprises 14 residues. The DNA shown is the 42-base CDR3, in frame from base 1.